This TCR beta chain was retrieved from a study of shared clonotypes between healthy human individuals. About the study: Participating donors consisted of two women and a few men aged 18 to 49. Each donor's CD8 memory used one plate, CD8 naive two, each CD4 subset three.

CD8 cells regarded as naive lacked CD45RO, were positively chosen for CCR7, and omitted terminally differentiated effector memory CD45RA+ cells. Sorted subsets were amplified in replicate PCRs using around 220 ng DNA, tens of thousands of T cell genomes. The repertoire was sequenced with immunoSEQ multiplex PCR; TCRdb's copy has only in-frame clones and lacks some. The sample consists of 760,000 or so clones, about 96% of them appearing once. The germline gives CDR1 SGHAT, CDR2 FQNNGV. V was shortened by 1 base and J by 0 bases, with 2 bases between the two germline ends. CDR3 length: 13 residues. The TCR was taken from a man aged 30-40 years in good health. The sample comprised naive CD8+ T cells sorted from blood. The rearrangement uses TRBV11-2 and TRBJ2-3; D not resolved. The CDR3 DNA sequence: TGTGCCAGCAGCTTAGCTAGCACAGATACGCAGTATTTT. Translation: CASSLASTDTQYF.